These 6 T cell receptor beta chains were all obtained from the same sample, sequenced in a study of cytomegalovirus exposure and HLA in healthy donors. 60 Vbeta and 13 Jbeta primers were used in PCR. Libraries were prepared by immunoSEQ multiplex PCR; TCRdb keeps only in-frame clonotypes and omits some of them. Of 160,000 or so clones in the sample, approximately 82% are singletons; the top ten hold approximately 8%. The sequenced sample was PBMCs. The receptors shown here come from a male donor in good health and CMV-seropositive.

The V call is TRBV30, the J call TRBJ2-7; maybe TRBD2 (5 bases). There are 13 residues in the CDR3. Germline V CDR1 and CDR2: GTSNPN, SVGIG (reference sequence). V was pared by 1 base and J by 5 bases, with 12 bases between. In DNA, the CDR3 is TGTGCCTGGAGTGGTAGCGATATCGACGAGCAGTACTTC. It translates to CAWSGSDIDEQYF.

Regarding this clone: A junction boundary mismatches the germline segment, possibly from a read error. In DNA form, the CDR3 reads TGTGCCAGCAGCCCGGACGGGGTGGGACAGTGGCTTTTT. Encoded protein: CASSPDGVGQWLF. The chain uses TRBV7-2 and TRBJ1-4, with 7 bases identical to TRBD1. In germline, CDR1 is SGHTA, CDR2 FQGNSA. This CDR3 has 13 residues.

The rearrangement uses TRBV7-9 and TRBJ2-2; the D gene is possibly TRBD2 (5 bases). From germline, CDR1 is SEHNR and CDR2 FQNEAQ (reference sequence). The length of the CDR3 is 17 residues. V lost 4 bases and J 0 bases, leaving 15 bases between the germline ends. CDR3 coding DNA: TGTGCCAGCAGCTCGCCTGGGGAGAGCGCGAACACCGGGGAGCTGTTTTTT. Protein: CASSSPGESANTGELFF.

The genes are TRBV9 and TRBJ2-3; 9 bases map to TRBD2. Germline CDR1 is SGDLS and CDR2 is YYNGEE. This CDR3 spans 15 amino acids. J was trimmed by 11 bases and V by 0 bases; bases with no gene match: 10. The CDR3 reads CASSVETSGSRGQYF. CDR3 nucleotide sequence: TGTGCCAGCAGCGTAGAAACTAGCGGGTCAAGAGGGCAGTATTTT.

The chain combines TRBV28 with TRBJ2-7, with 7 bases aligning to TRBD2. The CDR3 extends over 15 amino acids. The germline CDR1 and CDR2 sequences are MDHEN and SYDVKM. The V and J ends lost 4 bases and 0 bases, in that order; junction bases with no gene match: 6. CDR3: CASSSPRGSSYEQYF. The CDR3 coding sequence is TGTGCCAGCAGTTCCCCCCGCGGGAGCTCCTACGAGCAGTACTTC.

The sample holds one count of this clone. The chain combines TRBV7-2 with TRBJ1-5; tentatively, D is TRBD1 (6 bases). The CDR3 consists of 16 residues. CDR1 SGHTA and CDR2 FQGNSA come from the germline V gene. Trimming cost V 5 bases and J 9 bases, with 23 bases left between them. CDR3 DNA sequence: TGTGCCAGCAGCCCCGGGGGGCGACTAGGCATGGTGCCCCAGCATTTT. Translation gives CASSPGGRLGMVPQHF.